One sample yielded the 8 T cell receptor beta chains listed below, sequenced in a study of blood T cell repertoires in COVID-19. Method: immunoSEQ multiplex PCR; TCRdb's copy keeps in-frame clones and lacks some. The sample consists of about 27,000 clones, around 90% of them appearing once. The sample comprised peripheral blood. These receptor sequences come from a human donor with active COVID-19. The donor label of this sample is uncertain.

This chain uses TRBV4-1 with TRBJ1-4, with a weak D call TRBD1 (5 bases). The CDR3 has 16 amino acids. The V and J ends lost 0 bases and 8 bases respectively, with 16 bases between them. Per the germline V gene, CDR1 is MGHRA and CDR2 is YSYEKL. CDR3 in amino acids: CASSQEISAGWEKLFF. CDR3 bases: TGCGCCAGCAGCCAAGAAATCTCGGCAGGGTGGGAAAAACTGTTTTTT.

This clone was detected only once. This chain links TRBV3-1 (or the pseudogene TRBV3-2) with TRBJ2-1, with TRBD2 matching 10 bases. Trimming at V came to 4 bases and at J to 2 bases, leaving 8 bases not matched to a gene. The CDR3 covers 17 residues. Germline assignment: CDR1 LGHDT and CDR2 YNNKEL (reference sequence). The CDR3 region is CASSPTSGNIPYNEQFF. In DNA, the CDR3 is TGTGCCAGCAGCCCTACTAGCGGGAATATCCCCTACAATGAGCAGTTCTTC.

The sample holds one count of this clone. V gene TRBV18 combines with J gene TRBJ1-6, with D unclear. V was shortened by 6 bases and J by 0 bases, with 9 bases between the two germline ends. The CDR3 consists of 15 residues. Per germline, CDR1 KGHSH and CDR2 LQKENI. The CDR3 DNA sequence: TGTGCCAGCTCCGAGATGAGCTCCTATAATTCACCCCTCCACTTT. Amino acids: CASSEMSSYNSPLHF.

The chain has TRBV7-3 and TRBJ2-7; no definite D call. The CDR3 runs 14 residues. The V end was cut by 5 bases, the J end by 0 bases, with 11 bases between. Per the germline V gene, CDR1 is SGHTA and CDR2 is FQGTGA. The CDR3 DNA reads as TGTGCCAGCAGCCCGACCTTAGCCTCCTACGAGCAGTACTTC. This translates into CASSPTLASYEQYF.

The rearrangement links TRBV10-3 to TRBJ1-5; 7 nucleotides match TRBD1. The V gene end was trimmed by 3 bases and the J gene end by 4 bases; junction bases not matched to a gene: 3. The CDR3 covers 14 residues. The germline V gene encodes CDR1 ENHRY and CDR2 SYGVKD. The CDR3 nucleotides read TGTGCCATCAGTGAAGGGACAGCTAATCAGCCCCAGCATTTT. Translation gives CAISEGTANQPQHF.

V and J are TRBV7-5 and TRBJ1-5; TRBD1, as called in the table, went unchecked against the DNA. TRBV7-5 is deemed a pseudogene. CDR3 size: 15 residues. CDR3 coding DNA: TGTGTCAGAAGAATAATCGGGACACAAAATCAGCCCCAGCATTTT. Protein product: CVRRIIGTQNQPQHF.

This clone was counted a single time. The chain joins TRBV7-2 to TRBJ2-5; 12 bases are a match to TRBD2. This CDR3 spans 14 amino acids. The V gene's germline CDR1 is SGHTA and CDR2 FQGNSA. V shed 5 bases and J 4 bases; nucleotides not matched to a gene: 2. This chain's CDR3 is CASSATSGGETQYF. The CDR3 DNA follows: TGTGCCAGCAGCGCGACTAGCGGGGGAGAGACCCAGTACTTC.

The V gene is TRBV19, the J gene TRBJ1-5; the match to TRBD1 covers 7 bases. The CDR3 length is 16 residues. Germline trimming cut 5 bases from V and 0 bases from J; bases unmatched to any gene: 7. From germline, CDR1 is LNHDA and CDR2 SQIVND (reference sequence). CDR3 DNA: TGTGCCAGTAGTCTCCGACAGGGAAATAGCAATCAGCCCCAGCATTTT. This encodes CASSLRQGNSNQPQHF. Full variable domain (rest looked up from reference TRBV19 and TRBJ1-5): DGGITQSPKYLFRKEGQNVTLSCEQNLNHDAMYWYRQDPGQGLRLIYYSQIVNDFQKGDIAEGYSVSREKKESFPLTVTSAQKNPTAFYLCASSLRQGNSNQPQHFGDGTRLSIL.